This entry lists 31 T cell receptor beta chains sequenced from one sample in a study of T cell changes during pregnancy in multiple sclerosis. Method: immunoSEQ multiplex PCR; TCRdb's copy keeps in-frame clones and lacks some. Of about 70,000 clones in the sample, just over 90% were seen once. This specimen was peripheral blood, taken in the third trimester of pregnancy. Receptors were obtained from a female donor with multiple sclerosis, enrolled in a pregnancy study.

This chain uses TRBV19 with TRBJ2-7, with 7 bases aligning to TRBD2. The CDR3 sequence is 14 residues long. Looked up from germline, CDR1 is LNHDA and CDR2 is SQIVND (reference sequence). The J segment lost 5 bases and the V segment lost 9 bases, leaving 13 bases of the junction unmatched. DNA of the CDR3: TGTGCCAGCCAAACCGCGGGGGTTCCCCACGAGCAGTACTTC. Protein sequence: CASQTAGVPHEQYF.

This chain joins TRBV5-1 and TRBJ2-7; 8 nucleotides agree with TRBD2. This CDR3 is built from 17 residues. V trimming: 0 bases; J trimming: 0 bases; junction bases outside the gene matches: 8. The V gene's germline CDR1 is SGHRS and CDR2 YFSETQ. DNA of the CDR3: TGCGCCAGCAGCTTGGGGAGTAGCGGGACCTTCTCCTACGAGCAGTACTTC. It yields the protein CASSLGSSGTFSYEQYF. The full variable domain, its missing parts supplied by reference TRBV5-1 and TRBJ2-7, is KAGVTQTPRYLIKTRGQQVTLSCSPISGHRSVSWYQQTPGQGLQFLFEYFSETQRNKGNFPGRFSGRQFSNSRSEMNVSTLELGDSALYLCASSLGSSGTFSYEQYFGPGTRLTVT.

This clone has just one count. The chain is built from TRBV2 and TRBJ2-3; D ambiguous. This CDR3 has 12 amino acids. Trimming took off 5 bases at V and 2 bases at J, with 5 bases between the two ends. Germline V lookup: CDR1 SNHLY, CDR2 FYNNEI. The CDR3 sequence is CASSPHTDTQYF. CDR3 nucleotide sequence: TGTGCCAGCAGTCCCCACACAGATACGCAGTATTTT.

The chain couples TRBV30 to TRBJ1-6, with TRBD1 matching 7 bases. Looked up from germline, CDR1 is GTSNPN and CDR2 is SVGIG (reference sequence). The CDR3 sequence is 14 residues long. The J segment lost 9 bases and the V segment lost 0 bases, leaving 5 bases of the junction unmatched. The CDR3 nucleotides are TGTGCCTGGAGTGTAAGAAGGGGGCTTTCACCCCTCCACTTT. Amino acids: CAWSVRRGLSPLHF.

This chain uses TRBV11-2 with TRBJ2-7, with D tentatively TRBD2 (5 bases). The CDR3 totals 14 residues. Germline CDR1 is SGHAT and CDR2 is FQNNGV. With 5 bases removed from V and 0 bases from J, the gap between germline ends came to 11 bases. This CDR3 is CASSTVGSSYEQYF. As DNA, the CDR3 is TGTGCCAGCAGCACCGTAGGGAGCTCCTACGAGCAGTACTTC.

This clone showed up just once. The chain links TRBV30 to TRBJ1-2, with 7 nucleotides matching TRBD1. The CDR3 sequence is 11 residues long. V shed 0 bases and J 8 bases; nucleotides not matched to a gene: 0. Germline values: CDR1 GTSNPN, CDR2 SVGIG (reference sequence). CDR3 nucleotides: TGTGCCTGGAGTGTACAGGGGGGCTACACCTTC. This sequence encodes CAWSVQGGYTF.

The chain employs TRBV19 and TRBJ2-1; 8 bases map to TRBD2. The CDR3 length is 16 residues. The V and J ends lost 3 bases and 3 bases, in that order; junction bases with no gene match: 7. CDR1 and CDR2 (germline): LNHDA, SQIVND (reference sequence). CDR3 sequence reads: CASSIFGSGGYNEQFF. Here the CDR3 DNA reads TGTGCCAGTAGTATCTTCGGGAGCGGGGGCTACAATGAGCAGTTCTTC.

This clone was counted many times. V is TRBV2 and J is TRBJ1-5; the D gene is possibly TRBD1 (5 bases). The germline V gene encodes CDR1 SNHLY and CDR2 FYNNEI. V lost 3 bases and J 5 bases, leaving 11 bases between the germline ends. The CDR3 is 14 residues long. The CDR3 DNA reads TGTGCCAGCAGTGACTTTGACAGAGATCAGCCCCAGCATTTT. It specifies CASSDFDRDQPQHF.

V gene TRBV28 combines with J gene TRBJ2-7; weak D call: TRBD2 (6 bases). Trimming left V 7 bases short and J 0 bases short, with 16 bases between. The germline CDR1 and CDR2 sequences are MDHEN and SYDVKM. The CDR3 runs 15 residues. The CDR3 here is CASNPSGGVSYEQYF. The CDR3 region has the DNA TGTGCCAGCAACCCCTCTGGAGGGGTCTCCTACGAGCAGTACTTC.

The V and J genes are TRBV2 and TRBJ2-7; no definite D call. The germline CDR1 and CDR2 sequences are SNHLY and FYNNEI. The CDR3 extends over 15 amino acids. The V and J ends lost 4 bases and 3 bases respectively, with 16 bases between them. CDR3: CASSGFDNDSYEQYF. The CDR3 region has the DNA TGTGCCAGCAGTGGATTCGACAACGATAGCTACGAGCAGTACTTC.

The chain has TRBV5-4 and TRBJ2-3; tentatively, D is TRBD1 (5 bases). The CDR3 contains 14 residues. Germline CDR1 and CDR2: SGHNT and YYREEE (reference sequence). V was cut by 6 bases and J by 1 base, with 12 bases left in between. CDR3 coding DNA: TGTGCCAGCATGCAGGGCCCTGGCACAGATACGCAGTATTTT. Translation gives CASMQGPGTDTQYF.

J is TRBJ1-2 and V is TRBV2, with 11 bases fitting TRBD1. Trimming took 6 bases from V and 4 from J; bases not matched to a gene: 10. Germline V gives CDR1 SNHLY, CDR2 FYNNEI. The CDR3 runs 16 residues. The CDR3 loop is CASSAFRTGGVYGYTF. CDR3 coding DNA: TGTGCCAGCAGCGCATTCCGGACAGGGGGCGTCTATGGCTACACCTTC.

This sequence joins TRBV6-5 and TRBJ2-5, with D possibly being TRBD2 (6 bases). Per the germline V gene, CDR1 is MNHEY and CDR2 is SVGAGI. The length of the CDR3 is 14 residues. V dropped 6 bases and J dropped 3 bases, with 14 bases sitting between them. CDR3 sequence: CASRQTSGKETQYF. The CDR3 DNA sequence: TGTGCCAGCAGGCAGACTAGTGGCAAAGAGACCCAGTACTTC.

The rearrangement joins TRBV28 to TRBJ2-5; 9 positions match TRBD1. Germline V lookup: CDR1 MDHEN, CDR2 SYDVKM. The CDR3 sequence is 15 residues long. J was trimmed by 4 bases and V by 4 bases; bases with no gene match: 7. The CDR3 region has the DNA TGTGCCAGCAGTTCCCCAGGGACAGGGCTAGAGACCCAGTACTTC. The encoded protein is CASSSPGTGLETQYF.

This chain uses TRBV2 with TRBJ2-1; TRBD2 agrees at 8 bases. This CDR3 comprises 16 residues. Germline V lookup: CDR1 SNHLY, CDR2 FYNNEI. Unmatched junction bases numbered 14, after V lost 6 bases and J lost 7 bases. CDR3 DNA sequence: TGTGCCAGCAGGGCCTCCAGCGGGAGCGGTTATAATGAGCAGTTCTTC. Its translation is CASRASSGSGYNEQFF.

The rearrangement joins TRBV7-7 to TRBJ2-2; D unclear. Germline-derived CDR1 and CDR2 are SSHAT and FNYEAQ (reference sequence). V lost 5 bases, J lost 7 bases, and 14 bases lay in between. The CDR3 length is 14 residues. In DNA, the CDR3 is TGTGCCAGCAGCGACCCGGGTGGTCACGGGGAGCTGTTTTTT. It specifies CASSDPGGHGELFF.

The gene calls are TRBV21-1 and TRBJ2-3; the table's D call, TRBD1, was not checked against the DNA. TRBV21-1 is a listed pseudogene. The CDR3 is made up of 15 amino acids. CDR3 residues: CASSKVIGHTDTQYF. CDR3 DNA sequence: TGTGCCAGCAGCAAAGTGATTGGGCACACAGATACGCAGTATTTT.

The chain uses TRBV5-6 and TRBJ2-2, with 9 bases matching TRBD1. Per the germline V gene, CDR1 is SGHDT and CDR2 is YYEEEE. Losses at the gene ends were 1 base for V and 7 bases for J; bases not matched to a gene: 8. The CDR3 length is 16 residues. The CDR3, as DNA: TGTGCCAGCAGCTTGATCGGACAGGGGCGTAGCGGGGAGCTGTTTTTT. Translating gives CASSLIGQGRSGELFF.

Points on this clone: Sequence at one end of the junction differs from germline and may be a read error. This chain links TRBV14 with TRBJ2-4; D gene uncertain. CDR3 size: 13 residues. Germline assignment: CDR1 SGHDN and CDR2 FVKESK. CDR3 loop: CASSQDSGRFVHF. In DNA, the CDR3 is TGTGCCAGCAGCCAAGATAGTGGCAGGTTTGTGCACTTC.

Points on this clone: Other DNA sequences in the same sample also yield this CDR3. The rearrangement links TRBV30 to TRBJ1-3; D is ambiguous. CDR3 length: 14 residues. Germline values: CDR1 GTSNPN, CDR2 SVGIG (reference sequence). Trimming took off 3 bases at V and 1 base at J, with 10 bases between the two ends. The CDR3 here is CAWSVLVSGNTIYF. The CDR3 DNA sequence: TGTGCCTGGAGCGTACTAGTTTCTGGAAACACCATATATTTT.

V and J are TRBV5-6 and TRBJ2-3, with D tentatively TRBD2 (6 bases). The CDR3 is made up of 19 amino acids. Germline CDR1 and CDR2: SGHDT and YYEEEE. Trimming shortened V by 2 bases and J by 4 bases, and 26 bases separated the two germline ends. The CDR3: CASSFPVLKSASAPDTQYF. The DNA for the CDR3 is TGTGCCAGCAGCTTCCCGGTTCTTAAGTCCGCTAGCGCCCCAGATACGCAGTATTTT.

The rearrangement links TRBV30 to TRBJ1-3, with 9 nucleotides matching TRBD1. The ends lost 4 bases at V and 0 bases at J; junction bases unmatched: 7. Looked up from germline, CDR1 is GTSNPN and CDR2 is SVGIG (reference sequence). The CDR3 is 16 amino acids. CDR3 amino acids: CAWTSTGGYSGNTIYF. CDR3 DNA: TGTGCCTGGACGTCTACAGGGGGCTACTCTGGAAACACCATATATTTT.

This chain uses TRBV5-6 with TRBJ2-5; D remains unclear. The CDR3 covers 13 residues. Germline V lookup: CDR1 SGHDT, CDR2 YYEEEE. V lost 3 bases to trimming and J lost 0 bases, with 6 bases between them. CDR3 region: CASSYRDQETQYF. The CDR3 region has the DNA TGTGCCAGCAGCTATAGAGACCAAGAGACCCAGTACTTC.

The CDR3 protein is CASSAYSNQPQHF. The CDR3 nucleotides are TGTGCCAGCAGTGCGTATAGCAATCAGCCCCAGCATTTT. The rearrangement uses TRBV2 and TRBJ1-5; D not resolved. V was clipped by 4 bases and J by 0 bases, with 4 bases between them. The CDR3 length is 13 residues. In germline, CDR1 is SNHLY, CDR2 FYNNEI.

The chain uses TRBV6-5 and TRBJ2-7; D uncertain. CDR1 MNHEY and CDR2 SVGAGI come from the germline V gene. CDR3 length equals 14 residues. Trimming took 0 bases from V and 2 from J, leaving 8 bases between them. This CDR3 is CASSYSAGTYEQYF. CDR3 nucleotides: TGTGCCAGCAGTTACTCGGCAGGAACCTACGAGCAGTACTTC.

This rearrangement joins TRBV25-1 to TRBJ2-7, with TRBD2 matching 9 bases. There are 14 residues in the CDR3. CDR1 is MGHDK and CDR2 is SYGVNS in the germline V gene. V shed 4 bases, J shed 6 bases, and the junction held 7 bases outside the gene matches. The CDR3 nucleotides read TGTGCCAGCAGTGGTACTAGCGGGCCCAGCGAGCAGTACTTC. This encodes CASSGTSGPSEQYF.

The chain employs TRBV7-6 and TRBJ2-2, with D maybe TRBD2 (5 bases). The length of the CDR3 is 16 residues. V lost 1 base and J 8 bases, leaving 17 bases between the germline ends. Germline V lookup: CDR1 SGHVS, CDR2 FNYEAQ. The DNA for the CDR3 is TGTGCCAGCAGCTTAGGGTCGTCTCCAGCGGAGGGGGAGCTGTTTTTT. Translated: CASSLGSSPAEGELFF.

This clone occurred once. This chain uses TRBV6-1 with TRBJ2-5, with D possibly matching TRBD1 (5 bases). V was clipped by 2 bases and J by 4 bases, with 14 bases between them. The CDR3 runs to 15 residues. The germline gives CDR1 MNHNS, CDR2 SASEGT. DNA for the CDR3: TGTGCCAGCAGTGAACTAGGTGCTGGGGCAGAGACCCAGTACTTC. Translating it yields CASSELGAGAETQYF.

This clone was seen once. V is TRBV5-5 and J is TRBJ1-1; D is perhaps TRBD1 (6 bases). The germline gives CDR1 SGHKS, CDR2 YYEKEE (reference sequence). This CDR3 has 15 amino acids. The germline V and J ends were trimmed by 3 bases and 0 bases, with 12 bases remaining between them. CDR3: CASSSRGQMNTEAFF. The CDR3, as DNA: TGTGCCAGCAGCTCGCGAGGACAGATGAACACTGAAGCTTTCTTT.

The rearrangement links TRBV19 to TRBJ2-7; the match to TRBD1 covers 8 bases. The CDR3 spans 14 residues. The germline V gene has CDR1 LNHDA and CDR2 SQIVND (reference sequence). The V and J ends lost 6 bases and 4 bases, in that order; junction bases with no gene match: 8. The CDR3 nucleotides are TGTGCCAGTAGAAAAGACAGGGGTGCTTACGAGCAGTACTTC. It yields the protein CASRKDRGAYEQYF.

The chain joins TRBV30 to TRBJ2-7, with D possibly being TRBD2 (5 bases). The CDR3 sequence is 12 residues long. Germline V gene lookup returns CDR1 GTSNPN and CDR2 SVGIG (reference sequence). V was cut by 6 bases and J by 1 base, with 10 bases left in between. The CDR3 is CACSASSYEQYF. DNA for the CDR3: TGTGCCTGTAGCGCCTCATCCTACGAGCAGTACTTC.